This T cell receptor beta chain was identified in a study of T cells expressing NK-cell markers. Findings and limits, study-wide: HCMV specificity of expanded NKG2C+ T cell clones remained unclear. In six donors, dominant NKG2C+ clonotypes were about 1.0-7.0% of CD8+ T cells.

As concerns this clonotype: Its specificity is not known.

Reanalyzing the 5' RACE reads, TCRdb keeps one entry per CDR3 protein, without DNA. The table lists about 150,000 distinct CDR3 sequences. What was sequenced was blood T cells: a sorted CD56 or NKG2C T cell subset, CD4+ or CD8+ T cells, or bulk PBMC T cells (not recorded which). This clonotype was obtained from a man aged 18-75 years in good health.

Here the CDR3 reads CSATDKLDGEQFF. The rearrangement uses TRBV20-1 and TRBJ2-1. This CDR3 contains 13 residues. Germline-derived CDR1 and CDR2 are DFQATT and SNEGSKA (reference sequence).